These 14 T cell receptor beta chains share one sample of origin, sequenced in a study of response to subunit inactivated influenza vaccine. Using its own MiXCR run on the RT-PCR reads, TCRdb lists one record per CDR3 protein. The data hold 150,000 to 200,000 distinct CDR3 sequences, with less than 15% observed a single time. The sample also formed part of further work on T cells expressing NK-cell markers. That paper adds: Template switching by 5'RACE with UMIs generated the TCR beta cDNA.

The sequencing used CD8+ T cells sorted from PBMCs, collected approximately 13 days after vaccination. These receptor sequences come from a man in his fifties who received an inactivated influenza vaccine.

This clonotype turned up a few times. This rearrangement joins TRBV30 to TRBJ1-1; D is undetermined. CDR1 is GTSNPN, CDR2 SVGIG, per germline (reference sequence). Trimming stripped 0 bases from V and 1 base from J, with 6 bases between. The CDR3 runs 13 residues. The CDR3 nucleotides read TGTGCCTGGAGTGTAACGTGGAACACTGAAGCTTTCTTT. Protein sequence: CAWSVTWNTEAFF.

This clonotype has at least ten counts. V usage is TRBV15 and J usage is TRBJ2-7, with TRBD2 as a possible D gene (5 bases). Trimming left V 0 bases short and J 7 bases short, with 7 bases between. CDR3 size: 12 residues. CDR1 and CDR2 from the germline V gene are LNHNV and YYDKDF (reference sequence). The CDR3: CATSRETGEQYF. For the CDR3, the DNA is TGTGCCACCAGCAGAGAGACGGGGGAGCAGTACTTC.

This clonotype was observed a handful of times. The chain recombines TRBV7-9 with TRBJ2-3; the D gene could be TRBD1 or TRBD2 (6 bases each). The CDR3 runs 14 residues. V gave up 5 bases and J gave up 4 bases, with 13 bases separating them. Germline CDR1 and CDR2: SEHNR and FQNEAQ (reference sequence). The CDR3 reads CASSGVGGADTQYF. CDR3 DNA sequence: TGTGCCAGCAGCGGAGTGGGGGGCGCAGATACGCAGTATTTT.

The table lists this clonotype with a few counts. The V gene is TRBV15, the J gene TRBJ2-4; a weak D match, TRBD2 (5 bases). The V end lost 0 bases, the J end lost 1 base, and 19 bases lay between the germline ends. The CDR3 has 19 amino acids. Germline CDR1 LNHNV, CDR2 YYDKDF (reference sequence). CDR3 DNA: TGTGCCACCAGCAGAGATGACCCGACTAATCCCATTGCCAAAAACATTCAGTACTTC. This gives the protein CATSRDDPTNPIAKNIQYF.

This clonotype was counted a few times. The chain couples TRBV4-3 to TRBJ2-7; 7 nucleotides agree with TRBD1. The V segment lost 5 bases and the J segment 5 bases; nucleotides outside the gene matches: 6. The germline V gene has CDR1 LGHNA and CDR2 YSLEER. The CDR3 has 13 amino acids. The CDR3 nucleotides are TGCGCCAGCAGCGGAGACAGGGACCACGAGCAGTACTTC. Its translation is CASSGDRDHEQYF.

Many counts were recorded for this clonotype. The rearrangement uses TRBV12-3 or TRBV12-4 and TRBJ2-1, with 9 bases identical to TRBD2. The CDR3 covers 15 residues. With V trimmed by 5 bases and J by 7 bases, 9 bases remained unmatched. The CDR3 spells CASSDSGRGGNEQFF. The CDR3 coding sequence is TGTGCCAGCAGTGATAGCGGGAGAGGGGGTAATGAGCAGTTCTTC.

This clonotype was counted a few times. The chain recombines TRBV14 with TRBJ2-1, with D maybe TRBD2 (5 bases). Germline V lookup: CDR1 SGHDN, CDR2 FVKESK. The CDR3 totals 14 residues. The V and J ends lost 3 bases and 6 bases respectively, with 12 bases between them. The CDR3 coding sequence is TGTGCCAGCAGCCAGGACTCTCTGGGCAATGAGCAGTTCTTC. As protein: CASSQDSLGNEQFF.

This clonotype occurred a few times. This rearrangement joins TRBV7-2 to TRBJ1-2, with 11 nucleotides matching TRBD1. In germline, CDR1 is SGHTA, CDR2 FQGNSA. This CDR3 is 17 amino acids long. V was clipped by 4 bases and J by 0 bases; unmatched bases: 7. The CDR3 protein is CASSSPGQGAPNYGYTF. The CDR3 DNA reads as TGTGCCAGCAGCTCTCCCGGACAGGGGGCCCCTAACTATGGCTACACCTTC.

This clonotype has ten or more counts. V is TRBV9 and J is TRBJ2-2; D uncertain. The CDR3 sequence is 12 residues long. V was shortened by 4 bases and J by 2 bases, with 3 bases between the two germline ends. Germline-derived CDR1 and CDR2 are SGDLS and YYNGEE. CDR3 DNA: TGTGCCAGCAGCCGCAACACCGGGGAGCTGTTTTTT. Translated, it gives CASSRNTGELFF.

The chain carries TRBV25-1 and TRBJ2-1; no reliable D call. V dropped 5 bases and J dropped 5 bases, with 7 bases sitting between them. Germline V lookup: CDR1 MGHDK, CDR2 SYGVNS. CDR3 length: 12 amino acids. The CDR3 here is CASSSWDNEQFF. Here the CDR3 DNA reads TGTGCCAGCAGTTCCTGGGACAATGAGCAGTTCTTC.

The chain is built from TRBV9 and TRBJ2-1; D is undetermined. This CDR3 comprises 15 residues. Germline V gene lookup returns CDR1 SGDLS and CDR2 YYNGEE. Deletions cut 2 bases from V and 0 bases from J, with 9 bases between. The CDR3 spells CASSVKESSYNEQFF. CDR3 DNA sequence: TGTGCCAGCAGCGTCAAAGAAAGCTCCTACAATGAGCAGTTCTTC.

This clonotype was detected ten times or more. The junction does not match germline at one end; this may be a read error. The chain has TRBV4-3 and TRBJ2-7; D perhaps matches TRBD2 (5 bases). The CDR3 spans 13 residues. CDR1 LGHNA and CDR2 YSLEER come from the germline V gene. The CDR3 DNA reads TGTGCCAGCAGCCAAGGACTCTCCTACGAGCAGTACTTC. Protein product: CASSQGLSYEQYF.

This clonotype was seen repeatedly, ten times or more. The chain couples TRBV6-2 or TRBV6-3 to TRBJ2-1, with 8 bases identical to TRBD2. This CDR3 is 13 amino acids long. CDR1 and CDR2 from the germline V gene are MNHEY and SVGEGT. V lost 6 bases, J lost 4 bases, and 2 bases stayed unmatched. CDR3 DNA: TGTGCCAGCAGGGTAGCGGGGTACAATGAGCAGTTCTTC. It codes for CASRVAGYNEQFF.

The DNA of the CDR3 is TGTGCCAGCAGTTCGGGACTAGCGGGCTACGAGCAGTACTTC. Translated: CASSSGLAGYEQYF. The J gene is TRBJ2-7, the V gene TRBV28, with 12 bases fitting TRBD2. The CDR3 loop spans 14 amino acids. The trim removed 4 bases at V and 3 bases at J, leaving 1 base unmatched. Germline V gene sequence: CDR1 MDHEN, CDR2 SYDVKM.